This note documents a single T cell receptor (beta chain) sequence. Its cognate antigen is unknown. Sample-barcoded 5' priming and a J-beta primer mix drove a second PCR of 7 to 11 cycles. Researchers report that a template-switch adaptor with 12 random nucleotides tagged each cDNA molecule. In TCRdb, the 5' RACE reads were re-called with MiXCR into one record per CDR3 protein. The sample has around 900,000 distinct CDR3 sequences, around 28% seen once. This record comes from a study of blood T cells in healthy people across ages. General observations from the study: Expanded clonotype changes were possibly confounded by unknown donor CMV status. Higher naive T cell percentage went strongly together with higher TCR beta diversity.

Per sample, at least 5.5 micrograms of total RNA were extracted. The CDR3 loop spans 13 amino acids. The junction had 6 bases not matched to a gene; V was cut back by 8 bases and J by 4 bases. CDR1 and CDR2 (germline): MNHEY, SVGAGI. This clonotype originated in a woman of 80 years or more in good health. The sequencing input was blood. V and J are TRBV6-5 and TRBJ2-7; TRBD2 matches 9 bases. CDR3 in DNA: TGTGCCAGCTCCCGGACTAGCGAGTACGAGCAGTACTTC. Its translation is CASSRTSEYEQYF.